The 24 T cell receptor beta chains given below trace back to one sample, sequenced in a study of blood T cell repertoires in COVID-19. The repertoire was sequenced with immunoSEQ multiplex PCR; TCRdb's copy has only in-frame clones and lacks some. The sample has 120,000 to 150,000 clones, approximately 84% seen once. The sequenced material came from peripheral blood. These receptor sequences come from a woman at least 80 years old in a cohort sampled during active or convalescent COVID-19.

The V gene is TRBV10-3, the J gene TRBJ1-1, with TRBD1 matching over 9 bases. J lost 7 bases, V lost 3 bases, and 3 bases had no gene match. CDR3 length: 13 amino acids. Germline loops: CDR1 ENHRY, CDR2 SYGVKD. CDR3 DNA sequence: TGTGCCATCAGTGATTCGGGACAGGGTGAAGCTTTCTTT. Translated: CAISDSGQGEAFF.

The chain recombines TRBV5-4 with TRBJ2-3; D is unresolved. Germline V gene lookup returns CDR1 SGHNT and CDR2 YYREEE (reference sequence). The CDR3 sequence is 15 residues long. V shed 0 bases and J shed 4 bases, with 12 bases lying between them. CDR3 bases: TGTGCCAGCAGCTTGGGAGGAATCTGGGCAGATACGCAGTATTTT. Residues: CASSLGGIWADTQYF.

Notes on this clone: The final CDR3 position lacks the conserved phenylalanine or tryptophan, pointing to a likely read error. The DNA is omitted, as the CDR3 cannot be located on it reliably, and the CDR3 follows TCRdb's listing. V usage is TRBV9 and J usage is TRBJ2-7; whether TRBD1, the table's D call, matches the DNA was not checked. In germline, CDR1 is SGDLS, CDR2 YYNGEE. The CDR3 is made up of 13 amino acids, end residues included. This CDR3 reads CASSYRTGGELTI.

The chain is built from TRBV19 and TRBJ2-2, with 7 bases lining up with TRBD1. Germline V gene data show CDR1 as LNHDA and CDR2 as SQIVND (reference sequence). Trimming at V came to 9 bases and at J to 0 bases, leaving 7 bases not matched to a gene. The CDR3 contains 15 residues. The CDR3 spells CASRTTGSNTGELFF. In DNA form, the CDR3 reads TGTGCCAGCCGTACGACAGGGTCGAACACCGGGGAGCTGTTTTTT.

The chain links TRBV5-4 to TRBJ2-1; possibly TRBD2 for D (6 bases). Between the trimmed V and J ends, which lost 4 bases and 0 bases, there was a span of 11 bases. This CDR3 spans 15 amino acids. Looked up from germline, CDR1 is SGHNT and CDR2 is YYREEE (reference sequence). The CDR3 DNA sequence: TGTGCCAGCAGCCTCTTGGGGGGCTCCTACAATGAGCAGTTCTTC. It translates to CASSLLGGSYNEQFF.

The V gene is TRBV2, the J gene TRBJ1-5; D remains ambiguous. Germline V gene lookup returns CDR1 SNHLY and CDR2 FYNNEI. V lost 7 bases and J 4 bases, leaving 11 bases between the germline ends. CDR3 size: 13 residues. In DNA form, the CDR3 reads TGTGCCAGCATGATGTCTGAGAATCAGCCCCAGCATTTT. Translation gives CASMMSENQPQHF.

The chain is built from TRBV4-2 and TRBJ2-1; 8 positions match TRBD2. The junction had 3 bases not matched to a gene; V was cut back by 1 base and J by 1 base. Germline V gives CDR1 LGHNA, CDR2 YNFKEQ. This CDR3 region has 16 residues. The CDR3: CASSQAPGGSYNEQFF. For the CDR3, the DNA is TGTGCCAGCAGCCAAGCCCCGGGGGGGTCCTACAATGAGCAGTTCTTC.

The rearrangement links TRBV5-1 to TRBJ2-1, with 12 nucleotides matching TRBD1. The germline CDR1 and CDR2 sequences are SGHRS and YFSETQ. The CDR3 has 15 residues. V lost 5 bases and J lost 6; bases outside the gene matches: 6. CDR3: CASRPGTGGFNEQFF. For the CDR3, the DNA is TGCGCCAGCAGGCCGGGGACAGGGGGCTTCAATGAGCAGTTCTTC.

The chain is built from TRBV19 and TRBJ1-1; D not certain. This CDR3 contains 12 residues. Germline assignment: CDR1 LNHDA and CDR2 SQIVND (reference sequence). V dropped 3 bases and J dropped 3 bases, with 5 bases sitting between them. CDR3 residues: CASSMQDTEAFF. The CDR3 DNA reads as TGTGCCAGTAGTATGCAGGACACTGAAGCTTTCTTT.

The chain employs TRBV19 and TRBJ1-1; D is undetermined. Germline V gene lookup returns CDR1 LNHDA and CDR2 SQIVND (reference sequence). This CDR3 spans 13 amino acids. Trimming took off 0 bases at V and 7 bases at J, with 9 bases between the two ends. The CDR3 spells CASSIDPTSEAFF. CDR3 nucleotide sequence: TGTGCCAGTAGTATAGATCCCACAAGTGAAGCTTTCTTT.

The chain combines TRBV5-5 with TRBJ1-1, with 10 bases aligning to TRBD1. Trimming removed 0 bases from V and 10 bases from J; junction bases left unmatched: 6. Germline V gives CDR1 SGHKS, CDR2 YYEKEE (reference sequence). This CDR3 has 14 amino acids. The CDR3, as DNA: TGTGCCAGCAGCTTGGGGGGACAGGGGCTGAGAGCTTTCTTT. Its protein is CASSLGGQGLRAFF.

The chain is built from TRBV5-4 and TRBJ1-1, with D unclear. V shed 0 bases and J shed 1 base, with 7 bases lying between them. There are 14 residues in the CDR3. The germline CDR1 and CDR2 sequences are SGHNT and YYREEE (reference sequence). The CDR3 here is CASSLEAGNTEAFF. As DNA, the CDR3 is TGTGCCAGCAGCTTGGAGGCAGGGAACACTGAAGCTTTCTTT.

The V gene is TRBV18, the J gene TRBJ1-1, with TRBD1 matching 9 bases. The germline gives CDR1 KGHSH, CDR2 LQKENI. There are 15 residues in the CDR3. V shed 0 bases and J 6 bases; nucleotides not matched to a gene: 5. The CDR3, as DNA: TGTGCCAGCTCACCACCCTCCGGGACAGGGCCTGAAGCTTTCTTT. Protein sequence: CASSPPSGTGPEAFF.

V gene TRBV19 combines with J gene TRBJ1-2, with 7 nucleotides matching TRBD1. This CDR3 contains 15 residues. Germline CDR1 is LNHDA and CDR2 is SQIVND (reference sequence). V dropped 1 base and J dropped 8; count of bases not matched to a gene: 10. DNA for the CDR3: TGTGCCAGTAGTATAGCCTCGACAGGGCTAAGAGGCTACACCTTC. It is translated as CASSIASTGLRGYTF.

V is TRBV7-9 and J is TRBJ1-2; 7 bases are shared with TRBD1. Germline lookup yields CDR1 SEHNR and CDR2 FQNEAQ (reference sequence). The CDR3 length is 12 residues. The V gene end was trimmed by 2 bases and the J gene end by 6 bases; junction bases not matched to a gene: 0. CDR3 amino acids: CASSLTGDGYTF. In nucleotides, the CDR3 is TGTGCCAGCAGCTTAACAGGGGATGGCTACACCTTC.

The DNA for the CDR3 is TGTGCCAGCAGCTTAGGGCGCTCAGGGCAAGAGACCCAGTACTTC. Protein: CASSLGRSGQETQYF. This chain joins TRBV7-2 and TRBJ2-5; TRBD1 is a possible D gene (5 bases). The CDR3 has 15 amino acids. Germline V gene sequence: CDR1 SGHTA, CDR2 FQGNSA. The V gene lost 1 base and the J gene lost 2 bases, with 11 bases spanning the gap.

The chain links TRBV7-9 to TRBJ1-2; the D gene is possibly TRBD1 (6 bases). This CDR3 has 14 amino acids. In germline, CDR1 is SEHNR, CDR2 FQNEAQ (reference sequence). V lost 2 bases, J lost 0 bases, and 7 bases lay in between. The CDR3 nucleotides are TGTGCCAGCAGCTTACAGGGGACTAACTATGGCTACACCTTC. Its translation: CASSLQGTNYGYTF.

This chain links TRBV6-5 with TRBJ1-4, with a tentative D call TRBD1 (6 bases). Trimming removed 6 bases from V and 6 bases from J, with 14 bases in between. The CDR3 is 14 residues long. Germline CDR1 and CDR2: MNHEY and SVGAGI. CDR3 nucleotides: TGTGCCAGCAGCCTGGACAGTTCTTATGAAAAACTGTTTTTT. This translates into CASSLDSSYEKLFF.

The chain employs TRBV15 and TRBJ2-2; a weak D match, TRBD2 (6 bases). This CDR3 has 15 amino acids. CDR1 is LNHNV and CDR2 is YYDKDF in the germline V gene (reference sequence). The germline V and J ends were trimmed by 6 bases and 6 bases, with 17 bases remaining between them. DNA of the CDR3: TGTGCCACCAGGGGGGACTGGATGGGTGCCGGGGAGCTGTTTTTT. Residues: CATRGDWMGAGELFF.

V usage is TRBV7-6 and J usage is TRBJ2-5; 7 bases fit TRBD2. The CDR3 covers 17 residues. Germline assignment: CDR1 SGHVS and CDR2 FNYEAQ. V was clipped by 1 base and J by 5 bases; unmatched bases: 13. DNA for the CDR3: TGTGCCAGCAGCTTAGGGATATTTCCAAGCGGGGTGGAGACCCAGTACTTC. As protein: CASSLGIFPSGVETQYF.

The chain couples TRBV9 to TRBJ2-5; 9 bases fit TRBD2. J gave up 1 base and V 4 bases, and 8 bases lay outside the gene matches. The germline CDR1 and CDR2 sequences are SGDLS and YYNGEE. CDR3 length equals 16 residues. CDR3 bases: TGTGCCAGCAGCCGGACTAGAGCGGGGGGCCAAGAGACCCAGTACTTC. Protein sequence: CASSRTRAGGQETQYF. Based on the CDR3 plus reference TRBV9 and TRBJ2-5, the full variable domain is DSGVTQTPKHLITATGQRVTLRCSPRSGDLSVYWYQQSLDQGLQFLIQYYNGEERAKGNILERFSAQQFPDLHSELNLSSLELGDSALYFCASSRTRAGGQETQYFGPGTRLLVL.

V is TRBV3-1 (or the pseudogene TRBV3-2) and J is TRBJ1-1; no reliable D call. Trimming left V 3 bases short and J 0 bases short, with 8 bases between. The CDR3 runs to 14 residues. Germline CDR1 reads LGHDT; CDR2 reads YNNKEL (reference sequence). The CDR3 DNA is TGTGCCAGCAGCCAGGAACAGTTGAACACTGAAGCTTTCTTT. Its protein product is CASSQEQLNTEAFF.

This rearrangement joins TRBV10-3 to TRBJ1-1; perhaps TRBD1 as D (5 bases). Germline values: CDR1 ENHRY, CDR2 SYGVKD. The V and J ends lost 4 bases and 1 base respectively, with 13 bases between them. This CDR3 contains 15 residues. CDR3 coding DNA: TGTGCCATCAGTGCCGGGGGGGGAGCGAACACTGAAGCTTTCTTT. It yields the protein CAISAGGGANTEAFF.

The chain combines TRBV7-9 with TRBJ2-3; perhaps TRBD2 as D (5 bases). The CDR3 runs 15 residues. V dropped 3 bases and J dropped 5 bases, with 15 bases sitting between them. Germline-derived CDR1 and CDR2 are SEHNR and FQNEAQ (reference sequence). CDR3 DNA sequence: TGTGCCAGCAGCTTTTTTCGTAGAGAGGGAGATACGCAGTATTTT. Translated, it gives CASSFFRREGDTQYF. Complete variable domain (other parts from reference TRBV7-9 and TRBJ2-3): DTGVSQNPRHKITKRGQNVTFRCDPISEHNRLYWYRQTLGQGPEFLTYFQNEAQLEKSRLLSDRFSAERPKGSFSTLEIQRTEQGDSAMYLCASSFFRREGDTQYFGPGTRLTVL.